The clone carrying this T cell receptor (beta chain) was counted a few times. The germline CDR1 and CDR2 sequences are SNHLY and FYNNEI. This CDR3 spans 13 amino acids. V was cut by 7 bases and J by 4 bases, with 11 bases left in between. TCRdb's table, derived via immunoSEQ multiplex PCR, lists solely in-frame clones and lacks some. Altogether about half a million clones are present, roughly nine tenths being singletons, with the ten largest covering just over 8%. This entry is derived from a study of blood T cell repertoires in COVID-19. This TCR came from a woman aged 55-75 years who had recovered from COVID-19. The sample comprised PBMCs or T cells enriched from blood (not recorded which). This rearrangement joins TRBV2 to TRBJ1-3, with a tentative D call TRBD1 (5 bases). The CDR3 sequence: CASIEDKGNTIYF. DNA of the CDR3: TGTGCCAGCATCGAGGACAAAGGAAACACCATATATTTT.